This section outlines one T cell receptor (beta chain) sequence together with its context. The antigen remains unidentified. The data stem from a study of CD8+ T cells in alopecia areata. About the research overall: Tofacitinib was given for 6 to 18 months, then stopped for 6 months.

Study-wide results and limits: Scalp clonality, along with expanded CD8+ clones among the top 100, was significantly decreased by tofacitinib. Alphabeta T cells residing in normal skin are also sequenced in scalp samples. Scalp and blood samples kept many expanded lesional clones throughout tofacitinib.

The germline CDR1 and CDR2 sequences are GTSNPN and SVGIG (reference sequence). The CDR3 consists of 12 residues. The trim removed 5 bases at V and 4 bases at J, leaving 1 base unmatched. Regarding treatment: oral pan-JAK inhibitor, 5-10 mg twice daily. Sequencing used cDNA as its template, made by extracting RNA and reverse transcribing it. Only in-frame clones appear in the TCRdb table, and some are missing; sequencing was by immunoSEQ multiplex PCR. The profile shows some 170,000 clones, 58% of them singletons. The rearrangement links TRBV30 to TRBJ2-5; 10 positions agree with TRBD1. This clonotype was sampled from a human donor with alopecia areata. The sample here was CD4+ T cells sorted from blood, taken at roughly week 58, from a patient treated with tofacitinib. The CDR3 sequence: CAWGQGGETQYF. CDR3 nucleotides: TGTGCCTGGGGACAGGGGGGAGAGACCCAGTACTTC.